This T cell receptor (beta chain) was observed in a study of CD8 T cells in ankylosing spondylitis (dated by TCRdb to the late 2010s). The study in broad terms: The study set out to find disease-linked TCR variants by profiling T cell receptor beta repertoires in ankylosing spondylitis patients and healthy donors. The whole study cohort included over a hundred healthy donors and 20 to 30 ankylosing spondylitis patients. Peripheral blood was sampled, and synovial fluid was also collected from ankylosing spondylitis patients. Broader findings and caveats from the paper: The disease-linked clones were reported as significantly enriched in matched synovial fluid samples from ankylosing spondylitis patients. Some motif variants had previously been reported in the synovial fluid and blood of reactive arthritis patients, which suggests shared mechanisms of disease initiation. Blood from ankylosing spondylitis patients appeared to be characterized by a TCR beta motif composed of under ten highly homologous amino acid variants. The disease-linked clones showed a CD8+ phenotype and occurred at relatively low frequencies in peripheral blood.

Looking up the germline V gene (reference sequence) yields CDR1 DFQATT and CDR2 SNEGSKA. The CDR3 starts with the cysteine, ends with the phenylalanine, and has 16 residues. Only the CDR3 DNA is retained, 48 bases long and in frame from the first base. V loses 5 bases of germline sequence and J loses 0 bases, and the interval between the two ends is 20 bases. At least ten counts were recorded for this clonotype. Its antigen has not been determined. Per-base quality was not reported, and no clone a single base away is much larger than it. Sequencing took place on an Illumina HiSeq 2500. Quantitative 5'-RACE with molecular barcodes was the method used to prepare the TCR beta libraries. Concerning the study's data processing: Disease-linked TCR variants were identified with a new computational method built on a probabilistic model of VDJ rearrangement. TCRdb redid the processing of the public reads, applying fastp at Q25 and MiXCR, and retained in-frame beta chains. CDR3 protein duplicates are merged, each entry listing the most common genes and DNA. For this entry, the V and J calls and clone size follow TCRdb and not the study's own pipeline. Across this sample there are 200,000 to 250,000 distinct CDR3 sequences, with over 9.5% seen only once. The leading ten clones occupy approximately 20% of the sample.

The chain is encoded by TRBV20-1 joined to TRBJ2-7; the D gene is possibly TRBD2, with 6 bases matching. Sequenced sample: blood, either unsorted or a sorted T cell fraction (not recorded which). The sequence was collected from a male donor with ankylosing spondylitis or in good health (not recorded which). The DNA reads as follows: TGCAGTGCTCCTCCCTCGGGGGACTTAAGCTCCTACGAGCAGTACTTC. It specifies CSAPPSGDLSSYEQYF.